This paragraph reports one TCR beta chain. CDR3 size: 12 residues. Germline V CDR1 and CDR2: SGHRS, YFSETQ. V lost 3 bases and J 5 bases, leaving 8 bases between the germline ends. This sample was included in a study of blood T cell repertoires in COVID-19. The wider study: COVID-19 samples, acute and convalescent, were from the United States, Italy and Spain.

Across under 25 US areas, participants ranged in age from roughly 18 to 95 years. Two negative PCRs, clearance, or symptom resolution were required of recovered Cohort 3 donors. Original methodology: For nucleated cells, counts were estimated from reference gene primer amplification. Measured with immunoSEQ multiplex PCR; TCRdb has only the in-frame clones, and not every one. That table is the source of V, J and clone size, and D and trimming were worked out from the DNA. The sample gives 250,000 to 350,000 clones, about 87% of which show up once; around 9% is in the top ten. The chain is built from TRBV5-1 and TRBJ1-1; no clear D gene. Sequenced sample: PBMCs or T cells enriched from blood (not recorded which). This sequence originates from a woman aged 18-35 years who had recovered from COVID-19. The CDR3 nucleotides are TGCGCCAGCAGCTCCGGGAGAACTGAAGCTTTCTTT. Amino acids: CASSSGRTEAFF.